This TCR beta chain was profiled in a study of sequential checkpoint blockade in melanoma. Study details: TCRbeta immunosequencing was performed on DNA from 75 to 95 pretreatment melanoma tumor samples. Study-wide findings and caveats: In arm A, pretreatment tumor clonality was associated with response.

The CDR3 is made up of 14 amino acids. Germline V gene lookup returns CDR1 LNHDA and CDR2 SQIVND (reference sequence). The V gene lost 2 bases and the J gene lost 3 bases, with 8 bases spanning the gap. As to this clone: Its cognate antigen is unknown.

This sample's treatment: randomized to nivolumab then ipilimumab (arm A) or the reverse (arm B). TCRdb's copy holds only in-frame clones and misses some; the assay was immunoSEQ multiplex PCR. The profile shows around 2,000 clones, around a fifth of them singletons. The sequence was collected from a human donor with melanoma. The chain couples TRBV19 to TRBJ2-1, with D possibly matching TRBD1 (6 bases). The material was tumor tissue (inferred from file names), obtained from a patient given nivolumab and ipilimumab in sequence. The CDR3 loop is CASSIQGNYNEQFF. DNA for the CDR3: TGTGCCAGTAGTATACAGGGGAACTACAATGAGCAGTTCTTC.